A single sample gave rise to the 10 T cell receptor beta chains below, sequenced in a study of blood T cell repertoires in COVID-19. Libraries were prepared by immunoSEQ multiplex PCR; TCRdb keeps only in-frame clonotypes and omits some of them. The table includes hundreds of thousands of clones, roughly four fifths detected once. The sequencing input was PBMCs or T cells enriched from blood (not recorded which). The receptors originated from a woman aged 55-69 years who had recovered from COVID-19.

This chain connects TRBV5-1 to TRBJ1-4; D is ambiguous. The CDR3 contains 14 residues. Between the trimmed V and J ends, which lost 0 bases and 8 bases, there was a span of 11 bases. The germline V gene has CDR1 SGHRS and CDR2 YFSETQ. The CDR3 bases are TGCGCCAGCAGCTTGGGGGCGCACCTAGAAAAACTGTTTTTT. Protein product: CASSLGAHLEKLFF.

CDR3 protein: CASSLMGRGDYNEQFF. DNA of the CDR3: TGCGCCAGCAGCTTGATGGGGCGGGGGGACTACAATGAGCAGTTCTTC. The chain employs TRBV5-1 and TRBJ2-1; 8 bases agree with TRBD2. The CDR3 is 16 residues long. Germline lookup yields CDR1 SGHRS and CDR2 YFSETQ. With 1 base clipped from V and 3 bases from J, the junction kept 6 bases outside the gene matches.

V is TRBV2 and J is TRBJ2-7; 14 bases map to TRBD2. V dropped 6 bases and J dropped 6; count of bases not matched to a gene: 7. Germline V gene data show CDR1 as SNHLY and CDR2 as FYNNEI. The CDR3 runs 15 residues. The chain's CDR3 is CASSPGLAGVSEQYF. The CDR3 bases are TGTGCCAGCAGCCCGGGACTAGCGGGAGTGTCCGAGCAGTACTTC.

The J gene is TRBJ2-1, the V gene TRBV5-6, with D unresolved. Germline CDR1 SGHDT, CDR2 YYEEEE. This CDR3 spans 15 amino acids. V lost 1 base to trimming and J lost 4 bases, with 12 bases between them. For the CDR3, the DNA is TGTGCCAGCAGCTTGCTCTTGCCGGGTTACAATGAGCAGTTCTTC. This gives the protein CASSLLLPGYNEQFF. The full variable domain, completed using reference TRBV5-6 and TRBJ2-1, is DAGVTQSPTHLIKTRGQQVTLRCSPKSGHDTVSWYQQALGQGPQFIFQYYEEEERQRGNFPDRFSGHQFPNYSSELNVNALLLGDSALYLCASSLLLPGYNEQFFGPGTRLTVL.

V is TRBV7-2 and J is TRBJ2-1, with TRBD1 matching over 7 bases. CDR3 length equals 17 residues. V shed 1 base, J shed 0 bases, and the junction held 6 bases outside the gene matches. Germline loops: CDR1 SGHTA, CDR2 FQGNSA. The chain's CDR3 is CASSLGQGRFSYNEQFF. DNA of the CDR3: TGTGCCAGCAGCTTAGGACAGGGCCGATTCTCCTACAATGAGCAGTTCTTC.

V usage is TRBV27 and J usage is TRBJ1-2; 9 bases agree with TRBD1. CDR3 length: 14 residues. In germline, CDR1 is MNHEY, CDR2 SMNVEV (reference sequence). V was clipped by 6 bases and J by 6 bases; unmatched bases: 8. The DNA for the CDR3 is TGTGCCAGCAGGGGTACAGGGGGCTGGGATGGCTACACCTTC. This codes for CASRGTGGWDGYTF.

The chain employs TRBV7-3 and TRBJ1-2, with 8 positions matching TRBD1. The CDR3 is 15 amino acids. Germline trimming cut 6 bases from V and 9 bases from J; bases unmatched to any gene: 15. The germline CDR1 and CDR2 sequences are SGHTA and FQGTGA. CDR3 in DNA: TGTGCCAGCAGTCGTCCGGGACAGGAGTCTATAAGCTACACCTTC. This translates into CASSRPGQESISYTF. The full variable domain, rest sourced from reference TRBV7-3 and TRBJ1-2, is GAGVSQTPSNKVTEKGKYVELRCDPISGHTALYWYRQSLGQGPEFLIYFQGTGAADDSGLPNDRFFAVRPEGSVSTLKIQRTERGDSAVYLCASSRPGQESISYTFGSGTRLTVV.

On this clone: The junction shows a germline mismatch at one end, possibly a read error. The chain links TRBV6-2 or TRBV6-3 to TRBJ2-1; TRBD2 matches at 8 bases. Germline loops: CDR1 MNHEY, CDR2 SVGEGT. This CDR3 spans 13 amino acids. CDR3: CASSFNNGGASLF. The CDR3 nucleotides read TGTGCCAGCAGTTTTAATAACGGGGGGGCCTCTCTCTTC.

This clone has more than one count but fewer than ten. The gene calls are TRBV19 and TRBJ1-5; D unresolved. This CDR3 is 12 amino acids long. Germline CDR1 is LNHDA and CDR2 is SQIVND (reference sequence). Deletions cut 7 bases from V and 5 bases from J, with 9 bases between. CDR3 loop: CASKERDQPQHF. The CDR3 region has the DNA TGTGCCAGTAAAGAACGGGATCAGCCCCAGCATTTT.

V is TRBV29-1 and J is TRBJ1-1; 7 nucleotides match TRBD1. With V trimmed by 0 bases and J by 1 base, 2 bases remained unmatched. The V gene's germline CDR1 is SQVTM and CDR2 ANQGSEA. The CDR3 covers 14 residues. CDR3 amino acids: CSVEEGQSNTEAFF. CDR3 in DNA: TGCAGCGTTGAAGAGGGACAGTCGAACACTGAAGCTTTCTTT.